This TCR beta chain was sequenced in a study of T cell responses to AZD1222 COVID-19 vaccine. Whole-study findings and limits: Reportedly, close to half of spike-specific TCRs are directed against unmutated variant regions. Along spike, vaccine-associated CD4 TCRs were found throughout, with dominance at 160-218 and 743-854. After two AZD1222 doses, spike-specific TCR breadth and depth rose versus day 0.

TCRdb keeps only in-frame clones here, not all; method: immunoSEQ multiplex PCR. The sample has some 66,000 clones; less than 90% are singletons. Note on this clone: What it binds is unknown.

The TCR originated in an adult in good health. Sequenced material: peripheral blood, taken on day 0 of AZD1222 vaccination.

CDR3 sequence (DNA): TGCGCCACCGAGACAGGCAGCTCCTATAATTCACCCCTCCACTTT. Translation: CATETGSSYNSPLHF. The chain uses TRBV5-1 and TRBJ1-6; D perhaps matches TRBD1 (6 bases). V lost 9 bases and J lost 0, with 13 bases in between. Germline-derived CDR1 and CDR2 are SGHRS and YFSETQ. The CDR3 is 15 amino acids. Based on the CDR3 plus reference TRBV5-1 and TRBJ1-6, the full variable domain is KAGVTQTPRYLIKTRGQQVTLSCSPISGHRSVSWYQQTPGQGLQFLFEYFSETQRNKGNFPGRFSGRQFSNSRSEMNVSTLELGDSALYLCATETGSSYNSPLHFGNGTRLTVT.